These 22 T cell receptor beta chains originate from one sample sequenced in a study of blood T cells in healthy people across ages (dated by TCRdb to the mid-2010s). Preparation of the library involved 5' RACE. These reads were obtained on an Illumina HiSeq 2500. The second PCR ran for roughly 7 to 11 cycles and used a J-beta primer mix along with a sample-barcoded 5' primer. In TCRdb, the public reads were trimmed at Q25 with fastp and aligned with MiXCR, with productive beta chains retained. All rows with the same CDR3 protein become a single entry with the most common DNA and genes. For this sample there are nearly 1 million distinct CDR3 sequences; just over 50% appear just once. The ten largest clones add up to about 22% of the sample. The specimen sequenced was blood. The receptor source for this set is a woman aged 60-75 years in good health.

This clonotype was detected only a few times. The V call is TRBV7-9, the J call TRBJ2-4, with a tentative D call TRBD1 (6 bases). The V end lost 1 base, the J end lost 7 bases, and 8 bases lay between the germline ends. This CDR3 is 13 amino acids long. Looked up from germline, CDR1 is SEHNR and CDR2 is FQNEAQ (reference sequence). The CDR3 DNA is TGTGCCAGCAGCTTAGTTCAGGGGAACATTCAGTACTTC. Translation gives CASSLVQGNIQYF.

This clonotype was counted between two and nine times. The rearrangement joins TRBV29-1 to TRBJ1-5; D not certain. CDR3 length equals 12 residues. V was shortened by 5 bases and J by 4 bases, with 9 bases between the two germline ends. From germline, CDR1 is SQVTM and CDR2 ANQGSEA. The CDR3 here is CSVRDGNQPQHF. The DNA of the CDR3 is TGCAGCGTTAGAGATGGAAATCAGCCCCAGCATTTT. The whole variable domain, remainder taken from reference TRBV29-1 and TRBJ1-5, is SAVISQKPSRDICQRGTSLTIQCQVDSQVTMMFWYRQQPGQSLTLIATANQGSEATYESGFVIDKFPISRPNLTFSTLTVSNMSPEDSSIYLCSVRDGNQPQHFGDGTRLSIL.

This rearrangement joins TRBV9 to TRBJ2-7; 8 bases are shared with TRBD2. CDR1 is SGDLS and CDR2 is YYNGEE in the germline V gene. V lost 2 bases to trimming and J lost 6 bases; unmatched junction nucleotides: 10. CDR3 length: 15 amino acids. The DNA of the CDR3 is TGTGCCAGCAGCGTCACTAGCGGAGAGAGAGGCGAGCAGTACTTC. Amino acid sequence: CASSVTSGERGEQYF.

There are a few counts of this clonotype. V gene TRBV28 combines with J gene TRBJ2-4; 7 positions match TRBD1. Germline V lookup: CDR1 MDHEN, CDR2 SYDVKM. J lost 1 base, V lost 5 bases, and 2 bases had no gene match. The CDR3 covers 14 residues. DNA of the CDR3: TGTGCCAGCAGTGCACAGGGGGCCAAAAACATTCAGTACTTC. Translating it yields CASSAQGAKNIQYF.

The chain is built from TRBV29-1 and TRBJ2-2; TRBD1 aligns across 11 bases. CDR1 is SQVTM, CDR2 ANQGSEA, per germline. CDR3 length: 13 residues. The CDR3 region is CTAGTGGTGELFF. The CDR3 DNA follows: TGCACCGCCGGGACAGGGGGCACCGGGGAGCTGTTTTTT.

This rearrangement joins TRBV6-5 to TRBJ1-6; 7 bases align to TRBD1. V lost 5 bases, J lost 15 bases, and 10 bases stayed unmatched. The CDR3 consists of 13 residues. CDR1 and CDR2 from the germline V gene are MNHEY and SVGAGI. The CDR3 sequence is CASSDDTGASLHF. CDR3 DNA sequence: TGTGCCAGCAGTGACGATACAGGGGCGAGCCTCCACTTT.

The V and J genes are TRBV18 and TRBJ2-1; 13 nucleotides line up with TRBD2. Per germline, CDR1 KGHSH and CDR2 LQKENI. V lost 6 bases and J lost 9; bases outside the gene matches: 14. CDR3 size: 17 residues. CDR3: CASSLLAGGIGSGEQFF. The CDR3 DNA is TGTGCCAGCTCCCTACTAGCGGGAGGGATTGGGAGCGGTGAGCAGTTCTTC.

V usage is TRBV29-1 and J usage is TRBJ2-1, with TRBD1 matching 7 bases. The junction had 8 bases not matched to a gene; V was cut back by 7 bases and J by 8 bases. The V gene's germline CDR1 is SQVTM and CDR2 ANQGSEA. The CDR3 runs to 12 residues. CDR3 in amino acids: CSARGSSDEQFF. CDR3 DNA: TGCAGCGCCAGGGGGTCTTCCGATGAGCAGTTCTTC.

V usage is TRBV5-1 and J usage is TRBJ1-5; D might be TRBD1 (5 bases). Trimming removed 3 bases at V and 6 bases at J, with 10 bases between. Per germline, CDR1 SGHRS and CDR2 YFSETQ. The CDR3 covers 13 residues. In nucleotides, the CDR3 is TGCGCCAGCAGCTGGGGCCCAGGTCAGCCCCAGCATTTT. Translating gives CASSWGPGQPQHF.

J is TRBJ2-3 and V is TRBV20-1; TRBD1 matches at 9 bases. The V and J ends lost 4 bases and 3 bases, in that order; junction bases with no gene match: 8. This CDR3 has 15 residues. Germline CDR1 reads DFQATT; CDR2 reads SNEGSKA (reference sequence). The CDR3 nucleotides read TGCAGTGCTAAGCTCGGGACAGGGTCGACAGATACGCAGTATTTT. It codes for CSAKLGTGSTDTQYF.

This clonotype showed up just a few times. CDR3 loop: CSVRWVGSNEKLFF. The CDR3, as DNA: TGCAGCGTCCGCTGGGTCGGATCAAATGAAAAACTGTTTTTT. The chain links TRBV29-1 to TRBJ1-4, with D uncertain. V was shortened by 6 bases and J by 5 bases, with 16 bases between the two germline ends. CDR1 SQVTM and CDR2 ANQGSEA come from the germline V gene. The CDR3 is 14 residues long.

The chain joins TRBV6-2 or TRBV6-3 to TRBJ2-1; D might be TRBD1 (5 bases). Germline V CDR1 and CDR2: MNHEY, SVGEGT. The CDR3 is 13 amino acids. V was trimmed by 5 bases and J by 7 bases, leaving 12 bases between them. CDR3 coding DNA: TGTGCCAGCAGTGACAGCAGGCAGAATGAGCAGTTCTTC. It translates to CASSDSRQNEQFF.

This clonotype has only a few counts. V and J are TRBV20-1 and TRBJ2-3, with TRBD1 identical over 7 bases. CDR1 and CDR2 (germline): DFQATT, SNEGSKA (reference sequence). Trimming cost V 3 bases and J 5 bases; bases outside gene matches: 11. There are 15 residues in the CDR3. CDR3 sequence: CSASDRDSRGDTQYF. The CDR3, as DNA: TGCAGTGCTAGTGACCGGGACAGCAGGGGAGATACGCAGTATTTT.

The chain couples TRBV20-1 to TRBJ2-7; D unclear. Germline V gene data show CDR1 as DFQATT and CDR2 as SNEGSKA (reference sequence). Deletions cut 0 bases from V and 0 bases from J, with 12 bases between. The CDR3 runs 15 residues. The CDR3, as DNA: TGCAGTGCTAGAGAAGGCCCTTGGAGCTCCTACGAGCAGTACTTC. It encodes CSAREGPWSSYEQYF.

This clonotype has a handful of counts. The rearrangement links TRBV5-1 to TRBJ2-7, with 10 nucleotides matching TRBD1. The tail of the sequence fits TRBJ2-5 better, so the J call may be wrong. Germline V CDR1 and CDR2: SGHRS, YFSETQ. The length of the CDR3 is 15 residues. The CDR3 coding sequence is TGCGCCAGCAGCTTGACGACAGGGGGCAGGGAGACCCAGTACTTC. Its protein is CASSLTTGGRETQYF.

V usage is TRBV6-2 or TRBV6-3 and J usage is TRBJ2-4, with 7 bases lining up with TRBD1. Looked up from germline, CDR1 is MNHEY and CDR2 is SVGEGT. The J segment lost 3 bases and the V segment lost 5 bases, leaving 10 bases of the junction unmatched. The CDR3 runs to 16 residues. The CDR3 DNA reads TGTGCCAGCAGTATTACAGGGGCCTCGAGCAAAAACATTCAGTACTTC. Translated, it gives CASSITGASSKNIQYF.

The rearrangement uses TRBV6-5 and TRBJ2-3; tentative D call: TRBD2 (5 bases). From germline, CDR1 is MNHEY and CDR2 SVGAGI. The CDR3 length is 12 residues. The V end was cut by 8 bases, the J end by 8 bases, with 14 bases between. CDR3: CASGSGESTQYF. DNA for the CDR3: TGTGCCAGCGGTTCTGGGGAGAGTACGCAGTATTTT.

This sequence joins TRBV6-2 or TRBV6-3 and TRBJ1-5; 7 positions match TRBD1. V lost 4 bases, J lost 5 bases, and 11 bases stayed unmatched. The length of the CDR3 is 16 residues. The germline gives CDR1 MNHEY, CDR2 SVGEGT. As DNA, the CDR3 is TGTGCCAGCAGTTCCCACAGGGGCGAGGGGGATCAGCCCCAGCATTTT. Residues: CASSSHRGEGDQPQHF.

Notes on this clonotype: A read error may account for a junction end that differs from germline. The V call is TRBV20-1, the J call TRBJ2-1; D gene unclear. Germline V gene lookup returns CDR1 DFQATT and CDR2 SNEGSKA (reference sequence). The CDR3 is 14 amino acids. CDR3 coding DNA: TGCAGTGCCTCCGAGGAATTGGGCTACAATGGGCAGTTCTTC. Amino acid sequence: CSASEELGYNGQFF.

The rearrangement uses TRBV20-1 and TRBJ2-5; D possibly uses TRBD1 or TRBD2 (5 bases each). The better agreement between TRBJ2-7 and the DNA end casts doubt on the J call. The CDR3 length is 13 residues. Per germline, CDR1 DFQATT and CDR2 SNEGSKA (reference sequence). The CDR3 here is CSASAGTDYEQYF. CDR3 DNA: TGCAGTGCTAGCGCCGGGACGGACTACGAGCAGTACTTC.

The sample holds a few counts of this clonotype. The genes are TRBV3-1 and TRBJ2-7; D gene unclear. In germline, CDR1 is LGHDT, CDR2 YNNKEL (reference sequence). Trimming pared 5 bases from V and 9 bases from J, leaving 11 bases between. The CDR3 has 11 residues. The CDR3 DNA reads as TGTGCCAGCAGCTCCCAGTTGGTGCAGTACTTC. Translation gives CASSSQLVQYF.

The table lists this clonotype with a few counts. The V call is TRBV5-1, the J call TRBJ2-1; D perhaps matches TRBD2 (6 bases). This CDR3 has 15 residues. The V gene's germline CDR1 is SGHRS and CDR2 YFSETQ. The V and J ends lost 3 bases and 0 bases respectively, with 10 bases between them. For the CDR3, the DNA is TGCGCCAGCAGCTACGGACTAAACTCCTACAATGAGCAGTTCTTC. Translated: CASSYGLNSYNEQFF.